Included here is one T cell receptor beta chain sequence, with context. The entry originates in a study of blood T cell repertoires in COVID-19. Whole-study context: The cDNA or gDNA used as material had been derived from T cells, B-cell-depleted T cells, or PBMCs.

Trimming took off 5 bases at V and 3 bases at J, with 10 bases between the two ends. Germline V gives CDR1 SGHTA, CDR2 FQGNSA. CDR3 length equals 13 residues. As originally analysed: Using reference gene primer amplification, nucleated cell counts were estimated. Generated by immunoSEQ multiplex PCR, the TCRdb table keeps only in-frame clones and is missing some. From that table come the V and J calls and clone size; the DNA was used to work out D and trimming. The data show fewer than 350,000 clones, with about 93% seen just once and 6.5% to 8% held by the top ten. The TCR was taken from a woman aged 30 to 39 with COVID-19, enrolled during active disease. The sample consisted of peripheral blood. V usage is TRBV7-2 and J usage is TRBJ1-1; TRBD1 might be the D (6 bases). CDR3 region: CASSQYRDTEAFF. In DNA, the CDR3 is TGTGCCAGCAGCCAGTACAGGGACACTGAAGCTTTCTTT. The full variable domain, its missing parts supplied by reference TRBV7-2 and TRBJ1-1, is GAGVSQSPSNKVTEKGKDVELRCDPISGHTALYWYRQSLGQGLEFLIYFQGNSAPDKSGLPSDRFSAERTGGSVSTLTIQRTQQEDSAVYLCASSQYRDTEAFFGQGTRLTVV.